One T cell receptor (beta chain) is described in this entry. What it recognizes is unknown. This sample is drawn from a study of shared clonotypes between healthy human individuals. Study-level findings and limits: A generally larger estimated richness was seen in naive subsets than in memory subsets.

Profiling relied on immunoSEQ multiplex PCR, and the TCRdb table lists in-frame clones only, not all of them. The sample contains 2 million to 2.5 million clones, approximately 96% of which appear only once. The CDR3 spans 15 residues. Trimming stripped 2 bases from V and 5 bases from J, with 12 bases between. Germline loops: CDR1 MDHEN, CDR2 SYDVKM. The sequenced material came from naive CD4+ T cells sorted from blood. Subset noted: CD45RA+ positively selected. The sequence was collected from a man aged 18-30 years in good health. The rearrangement joins TRBV28 to TRBJ1-4; tentative D call: TRBD1 (5 bases). The CDR3 region has the DNA TGTGCCAGCAGTTTACTTCAGGGCCGGAATGAAAAACTGTTTTTT. It encodes CASSLLQGRNEKLFF.